These 20 T cell receptor beta chains came from one sample sequenced in a study of PD-L1 blockade in urothelial cancer. TCRdb's copy holds only in-frame clones and misses some; the assay was immunoSEQ multiplex PCR. The profile shows tens of thousands of clones, about 83% of them singletons. Time point of the sample: pretreatment peripheral blood. Here the sequenced sample was PBMCs, taken around atezolizumab (anti-PD-L1) treatment. The receptor source for this set is a man between 60 and 75 years old with urothelial cancer.

This clone was picked up one time. In nucleotides, the CDR3 is TGTGCCAGCAGCTCCCGGACTAGCGGGAGGTCCTACAATGAGCAGTTCTTC. Its translation: CASSSRTSGRSYNEQFF. The chain carries TRBV11-3 and TRBJ2-1; the match to TRBD2 covers 14 bases. The CDR3 has 17 amino acids. The V and J ends lost 4 bases and 1 base, in that order; junction bases with no gene match: 3. Germline V gene sequence: CDR1 SGHNT, CDR2 YENEEA.

The rearrangement uses TRBV7-2 and TRBJ2-1, with D maybe TRBD2 (5 bases). Germline-derived CDR1 and CDR2 are SGHTA and FQGNSA. With 4 bases removed from V and 0 bases from J, the gap between germline ends came to 13 bases. CDR3 length: 16 amino acids. CDR3 amino acids: CASSWAGGSSYNEQFF. In DNA, the CDR3 is TGTGCCAGCAGCTGGGCTGGTGGGAGCTCCTACAATGAGCAGTTCTTC.

The CDR3 nucleotides are TGTGCCAGCAGCTCCTGGGGTAGCGGGGGGTTCAATGAGCAGTTCTTC. Residues: CASSSWGSGGFNEQFF. This chain links TRBV5-6 with TRBJ2-1; 10 bases map to TRBD2. Germline V gene data show CDR1 as SGHDT and CDR2 as YYEEEE. Unmatched junction bases numbered 9, after V lost 3 bases and J lost 6 bases. This CDR3 spans 16 amino acids.

V gene TRBV28 combines with J gene TRBJ1-2; D remains unclear. Germline-derived CDR1 and CDR2 are MDHEN and SYDVKM. V was pared by 2 bases and J by 2 bases, with 6 bases between. This CDR3 contains 13 residues. This CDR3 is CASSLRQNYGYTF. The CDR3 DNA sequence: TGTGCCAGCAGTTTACGCCAGAACTATGGCTACACCTTC.

The chain carries TRBV6-5 and TRBJ2-7; D might be TRBD1 (5 bases). The germline V gene has CDR1 MNHEY and CDR2 SVGAGI. Deletions cut 1 base from V and 5 bases from J, with 12 bases between. The length of the CDR3 is 14 residues. CDR3: CASSYFGRVNEQYF. CDR3 sequence (DNA): TGTGCCAGCAGTTACTTTGGCAGGGTCAACGAGCAGTACTTC.

The V gene is TRBV7-8, the J gene TRBJ1-1, with 7 bases lining up with TRBD1. From germline, CDR1 is SGHVS and CDR2 FQNEAQ. This CDR3 has 15 residues. J gave up 1 base and V 5 bases, and 7 bases lay outside the gene matches. CDR3 bases: TGTGCCAGCAGCCGGGACAGCCAAAGGAACACTGAAGCTTTCTTT. The encoded protein is CASSRDSQRNTEAFF.

CDR3 sequence reads: CASRPTGQGYEQYF. CDR3 sequence (DNA): TGTGCCAGCAGACCCACGGGACAGGGCTACGAGCAGTACTTC. The rearrangement links TRBV28 to TRBJ2-7, with 9 bases matching TRBD1. Looked up from germline, CDR1 is MDHEN and CDR2 is SYDVKM. CDR3 length: 14 residues. The J segment lost 3 bases and the V segment lost 6 bases, leaving 6 bases of the junction unmatched.

Written as DNA, the CDR3 is TGTGCTAGTGGTTTAAGCCCTCCTTACGAGCAGTACTTC. Residues: CASGLSPPYEQYF. V is TRBV12-5 and J is TRBJ2-7, with unresolved D. Trimming pared 3 bases from V and 4 bases from J, leaving 10 bases between. The germline V gene encodes CDR1 LGHNT and CDR2 FRNRAP. The CDR3 is made up of 13 amino acids.

The chain carries TRBV7-2 and TRBJ1-1, with D uncertain. The germline gives CDR1 SGHTA, CDR2 FQGNSA. The CDR3 runs to 15 residues. V was trimmed by 2 bases and J by 2 bases, leaving 12 bases between them. In DNA form, the CDR3 reads TGTGCCAGCAGCTTAATGGGCAGCAGTAACACTGAAGCTTTCTTT. It translates to CASSLMGSSNTEAFF.

The chain is built from TRBV7-9 and TRBJ1-2; 7 bases are shared with TRBD1. V dropped 4 bases and J dropped 8; count of bases not matched to a gene: 16. The CDR3 has 16 residues. Germline CDR1 is SEHNR and CDR2 is FQNEAQ (reference sequence). The CDR3 loop reads CASSSGQLGGLGGYTF. Written as DNA, the CDR3 is TGTGCCAGCAGCTCGGGACAGCTTGGGGGGTTGGGGGGCTACACCTTC.

The chain recombines TRBV7-8 with TRBJ2-7, with D tentatively TRBD2 (6 bases). The germline gives CDR1 SGHVS, CDR2 FQNEAQ. The V end was cut by 4 bases, the J end by 1 base, with 11 bases between. This CDR3 is 14 amino acids long. The CDR3, as DNA: TGTGCCAGCAGCTCGAGGGGACTGTCCTACGAGCAGTACTTC. Translated, it gives CASSSRGLSYEQYF. Supplemented by reference TRBV7-8 and TRBJ2-7, the full variable domain reads GAGVSQSPRYKVAKRGQDVALRCDPISGHVSLFWYQQALGQGPEFLTYFQNEAQLDKSGLPSDRFFAERPEGSVSTLKIQRTQQEDSAVYLCASSSRGLSYEQYFGPGTRLTVT.

V gene TRBV28 combines with J gene TRBJ1-5, with 8 bases identical to TRBD1. The V and J ends lost 6 bases and 3 bases, in that order; junction bases with no gene match: 7. The CDR3 contains 15 residues. CDR1 MDHEN and CDR2 SYDVKM come from the germline V gene. CDR3 sequence (DNA): TGTGCCAGCAGAACGGACAGGGCCTACAATCAGCCCCAGCATTTT. Its translation: CASRTDRAYNQPQHF.

This chain joins TRBV7-6 and TRBJ1-5; the D gene is possibly TRBD1 (6 bases). CDR1 and CDR2 from the germline V gene are SGHVS and FNYEAQ. The CDR3 has 15 amino acids. Trimming left V 6 bases short and J 1 base short, with 13 bases between. CDR3 bases: TGTGCCAGCAGTCAAACTCAGGGGAGCAATCAGCCCCAGCATTTT. The encoded protein is CASSQTQGSNQPQHF.

The chain couples TRBV5-1 to TRBJ1-3; 8 bases align to TRBD1. Germline V gene sequence: CDR1 SGHRS, CDR2 YFSETQ. V dropped 4 bases and J dropped 2; count of bases not matched to a gene: 5. The CDR3 covers 15 residues. CDR3 region: CASSQTGVTGNTIYF. CDR3 DNA: TGCGCCAGCAGCCAGACAGGGGTCACTGGAAACACCATATATTTT.

CDR3 nucleotide sequence: TGTGCCATCAGGGGGACTAGCGGGATGCAAACAGATACGCAGTATTTT. As protein: CAIRGTSGMQTDTQYF. The chain is built from TRBV10-3 and TRBJ2-3; 13 bases line up with TRBD2. This CDR3 is 16 amino acids long. V was pared by 6 bases and J by 3 bases, with 6 bases of the junction left unmatched. Germline V CDR1 and CDR2: ENHRY, SYGVKD.

This chain links TRBV9 with TRBJ1-1; D ambiguous. V gave up 4 bases and J gave up 1 base, with 11 bases separating them. Germline V CDR1 and CDR2: SGDLS, YYNGEE. The CDR3 covers 14 residues. The CDR3 bases are TGTGCCAGCAGCCCACAGCCCCGGAACACTGAAGCTTTCTTT. It yields the protein CASSPQPRNTEAFF.

V is TRBV28 and J is TRBJ1-2, with D possibly matching TRBD1 (5 bases). CDR3 length: 12 residues. V lost 2 bases and J lost 8, with 9 bases in between. CDR1 is MDHEN, CDR2 SYDVKM, per germline. The CDR3 coding sequence is TGTGCCAGCAGTTTAAGGGGTTGGGGCTACACCTTC. Its protein is CASSLRGWGYTF.

In its sample, this clone was seen a few times. The chain carries TRBV4-2 and TRBJ1-2; 7 nucleotides match TRBD1. Germline V gives CDR1 LGHNA, CDR2 YNFKEQ. The V gene end was trimmed by 0 bases and the J gene end by 10 bases; junction bases not matched to a gene: 8. The CDR3 totals 14 residues. The CDR3 DNA sequence: TGTGCCAGCAGCCAAGATCCGGAGGGACAGCACTACACCTTC. This codes for CASSQDPEGQHYTF.

This CDR3 reads CASSIERGRQPQHF. CDR3 sequence (DNA): TGTGCCAGTAGTATAGAACGAGGGCGTCAGCCCCAGCATTTT. J is TRBJ1-5 and V is TRBV19; D gene ambiguous. This CDR3 region has 14 residues. V was trimmed by 0 bases and J by 6 bases, leaving 9 bases between them. Germline V gives CDR1 LNHDA, CDR2 SQIVND (reference sequence).

The chain has TRBV5-1 and TRBJ1-4; 9 bases are a match to TRBD1. Unmatched junction bases numbered 6, after V lost 3 bases and J lost 6 bases. The CDR3 has 15 residues. Per germline, CDR1 SGHRS and CDR2 YFSETQ. This CDR3 reads CASSWTGDLYEKLFF. The DNA of the CDR3 is TGCGCCAGCAGCTGGACAGGGGACCTATATGAAAAACTGTTTTTT.